The 2 T cell receptor beta chains listed next were all sequenced from one sample in a study of cytomegalovirus exposure and HLA in healthy donors. Sequenced by immunoSEQ multiplex PCR; TCRdb stores in-frame clones only, minus some. The table shows about 83,000 clones, with about 96% occurring only once. Specimen: PBMCs. The source of these receptors is a woman aged 18-29 years in good health and CMV-seronegative.

Concerning this clone itself: One junction end disagrees with the germline gene, perhaps due to a read error. V gene TRBV15 combines with J gene TRBJ1-2; 7 bases match TRBD1. The germline gives CDR1 LNHNV, CDR2 YYDKDF (reference sequence). The CDR3 consists of 16 residues. The CDR3 region has the DNA TGTGCCACCAGCGGAGAACCGGGACAGCGTCCCTATGGCTACACCTTC. Its protein product is CATSGEPGQRPYGYTF.

The rearrangement uses TRBV29-1 and TRBJ1-1, with D unresolved. The CDR3 spans 12 residues. Trimming left V 7 bases short and J 0 bases short, with 9 bases between. Germline CDR1 SQVTM, CDR2 ANQGSEA. The DNA of the CDR3 is TGCAGCGCCTCACAATTGAACACTGAAGCTTTCTTT. Its translation is CSASQLNTEAFF.